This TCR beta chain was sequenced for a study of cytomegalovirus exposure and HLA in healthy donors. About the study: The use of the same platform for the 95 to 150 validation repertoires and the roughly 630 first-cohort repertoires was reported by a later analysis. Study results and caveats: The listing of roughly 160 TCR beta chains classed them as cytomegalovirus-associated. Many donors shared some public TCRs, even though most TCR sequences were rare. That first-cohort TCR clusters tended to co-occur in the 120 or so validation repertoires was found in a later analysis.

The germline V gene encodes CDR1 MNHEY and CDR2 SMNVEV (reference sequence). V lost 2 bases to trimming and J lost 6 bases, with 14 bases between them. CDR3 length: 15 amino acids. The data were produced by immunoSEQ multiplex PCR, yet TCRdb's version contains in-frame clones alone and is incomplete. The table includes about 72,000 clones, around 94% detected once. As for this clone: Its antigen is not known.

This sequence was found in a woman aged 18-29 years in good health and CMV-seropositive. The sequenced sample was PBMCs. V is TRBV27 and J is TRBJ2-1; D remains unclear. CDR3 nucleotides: TGTGCCAGCAGTTTAGGATCGGCGAGGCCCAATGAGCAGTTCTTC. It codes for CASSLGSARPNEQFF.